A selection of T cell receptor beta chains follows, all from one sample in a study of CD8 T cells in ankylosing spondylitis. TCRdb processed the 5' RACE reads anew with MiXCR; each CDR3 protein has one entry. The data hold more than 150,000 distinct CDR3 sequences, with about 18% observed a single time. Input material: blood, either unsorted or a sorted T cell fraction (not recorded which). The receptors derive from a male donor under 30 with ankylosing spondylitis or in good health (not recorded which). CDR3s include the opening cysteine and the closing phenylalanine or tryptophan. D genes are given only for firm matches. Clone size is given for some rows only: seen once, a few or many times, or a class if the clone is expanded.

V,size,length,J,D,DNA,CDR3
TRBV29-1,NA,13,TRBJ2-1,TRBD2,TGCAGCGTCTTCCTAGCGGGGGAAAATGAGCAGTTCTTC,CSVFLAGENEQFF
TRBV18,few,15,TRBJ2-7,TRBD1,TGTGCCAGCTCACCACAGGGGACAGGGACCTGGGAGCAGTACTTC,CASSPQGTGTWEQYF
TRBV15,many,14,TRBJ2-7,NA,TGTGCCACCAGCAGAGATTTGGTGGGGCCCGAGCAGTACTTC,CATSRDLVGPEQYF
TRBV3-1,NA,17,TRBJ1-2,NA,TGTGCCAGCAGCCAAGATTTGCGGGGCTCGGCTCACTATGGCTACACCTTC,CASSQDLRGSAHYGYTF
TRBV7-2,few,15,TRBJ2-2,NA,TGTGCCAGCAGCCCCCGGGACGTCAACACCGGGGAGCTGTTTTTT,CASSPRDVNTGELFF
TRBV20-1,many,17,TRBJ2-6,NA,TGCAGTGCTAGTATGGGTAGCGGAATATCTGGGGCCAACGTCCTGACTTTC,CSASMGSGISGANVLTF
TRBV4-1,many,14,TRBJ1-5,NA,TGCGCCAGCAGCCAAGATCAGAGCCATCAGCCCCAGCATTTT,CASSQDQSHQPQHF
TRBV12-3/TRBV12-4,many,15,TRBJ2-7,TRBD1,TGTGCCAGCAGTCTTACCGGGACAGAGAAATACGAGCAGTACTTC,CASSLTGTEKYEQYF
TRBV27,many,16,TRBJ2-6,NA,TGTGCCAGCAGGAGCGGGCCCGGAGGTGGGGCCAACGTCCTGACTTTC,CASRSGPGGGANVLTF
TRBV3-1,many,14,TRBJ1-2,NA,TGTGCCAGCAGCCAAGACGGGGGACCCGCTGGCTACACCTTC,CASSQDGGPAGYTF
TRBV27,many,15,TRBJ1-4,TRBD1,TGTGCCAGCAGTGCCCGGGACAGACTCAATGAAAAACTGTTTTTT,CASSARDRLNEKLFF
TRBV7-9,many,13,TRBJ2-1,NA,TGTGCCAGCATCGGTAGCGTCTACAATGAGCAGTTCTTC,CASIGSVYNEQFF
TRBV4-3,many,13,TRBJ1-5,NA,TGCGCCAGCAGCCAAGATCTCCCCCAGCCCCAGCATTTT,CASSQDLPQPQHF
TRBV5-1,many,15,TRBJ2-7,TRBD2,TGCGCCAGCAGCCCCACCCGACTAGCGTCATACGAGCAGTACTTC,CASSPTRLASYEQYF
TRBV7-9,many,15,TRBJ2-1,NA,TGTGCCAGCAGCTTAGTTCCAGGCTCCTACAATGAGCAGTTCTTC,CASSLVPGSYNEQFF
TRBV12-3/TRBV12-4,many,17,TRBJ2-3,TRBD2,TGTGCCAGCAGTTTTCTAGCGGGCACCTCGGGGACAGATACGCAGTATTTT,CASSFLAGTSGTDTQYF
TRBV20-1,many,16,TRBJ2-5,NA,TGCAGTGCTAGAGAGGGCTTCAGGCGGAACCAAGAGACCCAGTACTTC,CSAREGFRRNQETQYF
TRBV29-1,few,12,TRBJ1-2,NA,TGCAGCGTTGCTGAAAATAACTATGGCTACACCTTC,CSVAENNYGYTF
TRBV12-3/TRBV12-4,many,14,TRBJ2-3,TRBD2,TGTGCCAGCATACTAGCGGCTAGCACAGATACGCAGTATTTT,CASILAASTDTQYF
TRBV11-3,many,13,TRBJ2-1,NA,TGTGCCAGCAGCTTAGACCGGGGGACGGAGCAGTTCTTC,CASSLDRGTEQFF
TRBV6-5,many,15,TRBJ2-1,TRBD2,TGTGCCAGCAACCAAGGGACTAGCGCCTACAATGAGCAGTTCTTC,CASNQGTSAYNEQFF
TRBV12-3/TRBV12-4,many,14,TRBJ1-5,NA,TGTGCCAGCAGTTTGGGGACGGTCAATCAGCCCCAGCATTTT,CASSLGTVNQPQHF
TRBV5-1,many,13,TRBJ2-7,NA,TGCGCCAGCAGCCCGGAGGGGATCTACGAGCAGTACTTC,CASSPEGIYEQYF
TRBV4-2,many,11,TRBJ2-5,NA,TGTGCCAGCAGGAAGGGAGAGACCCAGTACTTC,CASRKGETQYF
TRBV20-1,NA,13,TRBJ1-1,NA,TGCAGTGCTAGAAAGAGGGAGAACACTGAAGCTTTCTTT,CSARKRENTEAFF
TRBV7-9,many,15,TRBJ2-2,NA,TGTGCCAGCAAAGGAGGGCCCGCGAACACCGGGGAGCTGTTTTTT,CASKGGPANTGELFF
TRBV27,NA,14,TRBJ2-1,NA,TGTGCCAGCAGGCTAGCTGGTGTCTACAATGAGCAGTTCTTC,CASRLAGVYNEQFF
TRBV7-8,NA,17,TRBJ2-1,TRBD2,TGTGCCAGCAGCCCAACCTTCGCGGGAGGGTCCTACAATGAGCAGTTCTTC,CASSPTFAGGSYNEQFF
TRBV19,few,15,TRBJ1-6,NA,TGTGCCAGTAGTATGACCGGGACGGATAATTCACCCCTCCACTTT,CASSMTGTDNSPLHF
TRBV19,many,13,TRBJ2-7,NA,TGTGCCAGTAGCGAGGCCCTGGCGAGCGAGCAGTACTTC,CASSEALASEQYF
TRBV11-2,many,13,TRBJ1-4,NA,TGTGCCAGCAGCTTAGGGACAGACGAAAAACTGTTTTTT,CASSLGTDEKLFF
TRBV20-1,many,17,TRBJ1-5,NA,TGCAGTGCTGTTCCCGGGACCCTCCTGGATAGCAATCAGCCCCAGCATTTT,CSAVPGTLLDSNQPQHF
TRBV30,many,13,TRBJ2-7,NA,TGTGCCTGGAGTGTTGGGCAGGGGTACGAGCAGTACTTC,CAWSVGQGYEQYF
TRBV3-1,many,15,TRBJ2-5,NA,TGTGCCAGCAGCCTGACACAGGGCGGCCAAGAGACCCAGTACTTC,CASSLTQGGQETQYF
TRBV5-1,many,16,TRBJ1-5,TRBD1,TGCGCCAGCAGCGCCGGGACAGGGGGAGGCAATCAGCCCCAGCATTTT,CASSAGTGGGNQPQHF
TRBV5-1,many,15,TRBJ1-3,TRBD1,TGCGCCAGCAGCAGGGACAGCGGAGCAGGAAACACCATATATTTT,CASSRDSGAGNTIYF
TRBV13,NA,16,TRBJ1-6,TRBD1,TGTGCCAGCAGCCTAACCACGGGACAGGGGAATTCACCCCTCCACTTT,CASSLTTGQGNSPLHF
TRBV29-1,many,12,TRBJ2-1,TRBD2,TGCAGCGTTCGACTAGCACGAAGTGAGCAGTTCTTC,CSVRLARSEQFF
TRBV18,NA,15,TRBJ1-2,NA,TGTGCCAGCTCACCACGGACAGTGGAGGGCTATGGCTACACCTTC,CASSPRTVEGYGYTF